A selection of T cell receptor beta chains follows, all from one sample in a study of T-cell memory formation after mild COVID-19. From the 5' RACE reads, TCRdb called clonotypes with MiXCR, one entry per CDR3 protein. The repertoire holds 470,000 or so distinct CDR3 sequences, with approximately 19% as singletons. Sequenced sample: PBMCs or a T cell subset sorted from them (not recorded which). All receptors derive from a man younger than 30 who had mild COVID-19 (a few samples of this study predate the infection). Cell type and time point are not known. Each CDR3 is given with its conserved first and last residue. Fields, in order: D gene, V gene, clone size, J gene, CDR3 DNA, CDR3 protein. The D gene is left open where the match is weak. Clone size is stated in some rows and not others, as once, few, many or a class when expanded.

>NA|TRBV27|few|TRBJ2-7
TGTGCCAGCAGTGGGCCCCAGGGTCGGGACGAGCAGTACTTC
CASSGPQGRDEQYF
>NA|TRBV29-1|few|TRBJ2-1
TGCAGCGTTGAGGGCACCTACAATGAGCAGTTCTTC
CSVEGTYNEQFF
>TRBD2|TRBV20-1|NA|TRBJ2-3
TGCAGTGCCACCAAAGCGGGGGGGCTTGGAGATACGCAGTATTTT
CSATKAGGLGDTQYF
>NA|TRBV7-6|few|TRBJ2-5
TGTGCCAGCAGCTTAGGTAGCTGGGCGGAGACCCAGTACTTC
CASSLGSWAETQYF
>NA|TRBV27|NA|TRBJ2-1
TGTGCCAGCAGTTTATGGGCCTACAATGAGCAGTTCTTC
CASSLWAYNEQFF
>NA|TRBV5-6|many|TRBJ1-2
TGTGCCAGCAGCTATGAGGAGGAGCTCTATGGCTACACCTTC
CASSYEEELYGYTF
>TRBD1|TRBV7-9|NA|TRBJ1-6
TGTGCCAGCAGCCCGGGACAGGGAGGTTCACCCCTCCACTTT
CASSPGQGGSPLHF
>NA|TRBV21-1|NA|TRBJ1-5
TGTGCCAGCAGCAGGGTGACGGACAGGGAGGATCAGCCCCAGCATTTT
CASSRVTDREDQPQHF
>TRBD1|TRBV6-6|few|TRBJ1-5
TGTGCCAGCAGTTTAGGGACAGCTGCCCAGCATTTT
CASSLGTAAQHF
>NA|TRBV2|few|TRBJ1-2
TGTGCCAGCAGTGTTTGGGGGGCTGGCTACACCTTC
CASSVWGAGYTF
>NA|TRBV25-1|NA|TRBJ2-7
TGTGCCAGCAGTGAATTCGGCCGCTACGAGCAGTACTTC
CASSEFGRYEQYF
>TRBD1|TRBV20-1|NA|TRBJ2-5
TGCAGTGCCCAGGGGGTTGGAGAGACCCAGTACTTC
CSAQGVGETQYF
>TRBD1|TRBV12-3/TRBV12-4|NA|TRBJ2-2
TGTGCCAGCAGCCTGACAGGGGCCACCGGGGAGCTGTTTTTT
CASSLTGATGELFF
>TRBD2|TRBV6-6|NA|TRBJ2-3
TGTGCCAGCAGCCCCAGCGGGGGGGTAGTAAATACGCAGTATTTT
CASSPSGGVVNTQYF
>TRBD2|TRBV20-1|NA|TRBJ2-1
TGCAGTGCCCTCGGACTAGCCAATGAGCAGTTCTTC
CSALGLANEQFF
>TRBD1|TRBV6-1|few|TRBJ1-2
TGTGCCAGCAGTGACCCGGGACAGATTAACTATGGCTACACCTTC
CASSDPGQINYGYTF
>TRBD1|TRBV11-2|few|TRBJ2-5
TGTGCCAGCAGCTTCAAGGGGGCAGAGACCCAGTACTTC
CASSFKGAETQYF
>NA|TRBV4-1|NA|TRBJ1-1
TGCGCCAGCAGCCAAGTAGGGCTAGGGCACACTGAAGCTTTCTTT
CASSQVGLGHTEAFF
>NA|TRBV20-1|NA|TRBJ1-2
TGCAGTGCTTCCGATGGCTACACCTTC
CSASDGYTF
>NA|TRBV6-5|NA|TRBJ1-1
TGTGCCAGCAGTGCCTCGTATACTGAAGCTTTCTTT
CASSASYTEAFF
>NA|TRBV28|NA|TRBJ2-3
TGTGCCAGCATCCCCGACCGGGGACGGATGCGTCGCACAGATACGCAGTATTTT
CASIPDRGRMRRTDTQYF
>NA|TRBV6-2/TRBV6-3|NA|TRBJ2-7
TGTGCCAGCAGTTACTCGGACGCCTACGAGCAGTACTTC
CASSYSDAYEQYF
>TRBD1|TRBV28|NA|TRBJ1-4
TGTGCCAGCAGTGGGGACAGAACAAAAAATGAAAAACTGTTTTTT
CASSGDRTKNEKLFF
>NA|TRBV4-3|many|TRBJ2-3
TGCGCCAGCAGCCAAGACTTCACAGATACGCAGTATTTT
CASSQDFTDTQYF
>NA|TRBV10-3|many|TRBJ2-1
TGTGCCATCGGGGGGTCGGACAGGCTCAATGAGCAGTTCTTC
CAIGGSDRLNEQFF
>NA|TRBV20-1|NA|TRBJ2-3
TGCAGTGCTCCCGCGGAGGGCACAGATACGCAGTATTTT
CSAPAEGTDTQYF
>TRBD2|TRBV27|NA|TRBJ2-7
TGTGCCAGCAGTCTCGGGGGAGGGACGGCCTACGAGCAGTACTTC
CASSLGGGTAYEQYF
>NA|TRBV29-1|NA|TRBJ2-1
TGCAGCGTTGGTGACAATGAGCAGTTCTTC
CSVGDNEQFF
>NA|TRBV6-2/TRBV6-3|few|TRBJ2-1
TGTGCCAGCAGCGTCCAGGGCAATGAGCAGTTCTTC
CASSVQGNEQFF
>NA|TRBV4-2|many|TRBJ2-4
TGTGCCAGCAGTCGTGCGCCGTCCGCGGAAAACATTCAGTACTTC
CASSRAPSAENIQYF
>TRBD1|TRBV10-3|NA|TRBJ1-1
TGTGCCATCAGTGAGCCGATCTGGGACAGGGGTTTGAACACTGAAGCTTTCTTT
CAISEPIWDRGLNTEAFF
>NA|TRBV6-2/TRBV6-3|NA|TRBJ2-1
TGTGCCAGCAGTTACACCCATGAGCAGTTCTTC
CASSYTHEQFF
>TRBD2|TRBV6-2/TRBV6-3|few|TRBJ2-1
TGTGCCAGCAGCTCCGCCCTAGCGGGGGATTACAATGAGCAGTTCTTC
CASSSALAGDYNEQFF
>NA|TRBV23-1|many|TRBJ2-5
TGCGCCAGCAGTCAGACAGCAGGAGAGACCCAGTACTTC
CASSQTAGETQYF
>NA|TRBV2|NA|TRBJ1-1
TGTGCCAGCAGTACGAGGGGTGGCAGGGCGTACACTGAAGCTTTCTTT
CASSTRGGRAYTEAFF
>TRBD2|TRBV10-3|few|TRBJ2-3
TGTGCCATCAGTGACCCAAGCGCGGGGGGGGGCACAGATACGCAGTATTTT
CAISDPSAGGGTDTQYF
>TRBD1|TRBV7-3|NA|TRBJ1-6
TGTGCCAGCAGCTTAAACAGGGGGGGACCCCTCCACTTT
CASSLNRGGPLHF
>NA|TRBV5-6|NA|TRBJ2-2
TGTGCCAGCAGCACACCGGGACAGAACACCGGGGAGCTGTTTTTT
CASSTPGQNTGELFF
>NA|TRBV20-1|NA|TRBJ2-6
TGCAGTGCTTGGTCTTCGCCCGGGGCCAACGTCCTGACTTTC
CSAWSSPGANVLTF
>NA|TRBV6-6|few|TRBJ2-2
TGTGCCAGCAGTTACTTAGGGGGGGCGAACACCGGGGAGCTGTTTTTT
CASSYLGGANTGELFF
>NA|TRBV20-1|few|TRBJ2-1
TGCAGTGCCATATCCCAAATCAATGAGCAGTTCTTC
CSAISQINEQFF
>NA|TRBV20-1|NA|TRBJ2-5
TGCAGTGCTAGATATCTGGGTTGGACCCAGTACTTC
CSARYLGWTQYF
>TRBD1|TRBV27|few|TRBJ1-5
TGTGCCACCCGTTCGGGACAGGTGAATCAGCCCCAGCATTTT
CATRSGQVNQPQHF
>TRBD2|TRBV7-3|few|TRBJ2-7
TGTGCCAGCAGCATCTCTAGCGGGGTAGACTACGAGCAGTACTTC
CASSISSGVDYEQYF
>NA|TRBV7-2|NA|TRBJ2-6
TGTGCCAGCAGCTCCGGGACACTTAGCTCTGGGGCCAACGTCCTGACTTTC
CASSSGTLSSGANVLTF